The entry below describes one T cell receptor (beta chain). The data derive from a study of T cell changes during pregnancy in multiple sclerosis. Germline assignment: CDR1 WSHSY and CDR2 SAAADI. The CDR3 is 12 amino acids. V gave up 11 bases and J gave up 6 bases, with 16 bases separating them. Method: immunoSEQ multiplex PCR; TCRdb's copy keeps in-frame clones and lacks some. The sample carries tens of thousands of clones, more than 75% recorded once. The receptor comes from a female donor with multiple sclerosis, enrolled in a pregnancy study. Material: CD8+ T cells from peripheral blood mononuclear cells, obtained after pregnancy. The chain uses TRBV10-2 and TRBJ1-1; D might be TRBD1 (5 bases). The CDR3: CAGGGSVAEAFF. CDR3 DNA: TGCGCCGGCGGGGGTAGTGTCGCTGAAGCTTTCTTT.